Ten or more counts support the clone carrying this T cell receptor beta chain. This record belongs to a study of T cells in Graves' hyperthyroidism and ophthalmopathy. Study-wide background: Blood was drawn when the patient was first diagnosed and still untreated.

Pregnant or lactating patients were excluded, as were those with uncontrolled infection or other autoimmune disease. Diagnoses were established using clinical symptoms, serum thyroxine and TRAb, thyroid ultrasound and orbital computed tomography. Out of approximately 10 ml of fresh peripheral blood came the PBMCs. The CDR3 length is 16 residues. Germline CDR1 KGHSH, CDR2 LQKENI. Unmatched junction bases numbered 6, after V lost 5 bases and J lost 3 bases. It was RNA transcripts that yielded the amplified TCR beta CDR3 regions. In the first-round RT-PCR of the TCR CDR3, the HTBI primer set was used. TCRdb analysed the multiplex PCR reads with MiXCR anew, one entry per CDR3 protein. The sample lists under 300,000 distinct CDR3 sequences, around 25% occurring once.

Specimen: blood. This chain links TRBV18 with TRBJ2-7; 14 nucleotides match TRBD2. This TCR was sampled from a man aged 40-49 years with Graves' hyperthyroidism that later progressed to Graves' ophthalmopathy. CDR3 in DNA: TGTGCCAGCTCAGAGGGACTAGCGGGAGCGGACTACGAGCAGTACTTC. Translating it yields CASSEGLAGADYEQYF. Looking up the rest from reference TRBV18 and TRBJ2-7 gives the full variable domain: NAGVMQNPRHLVRRRGQEARLRCSPMKGHSHVYWYRQLPEEGLKFMVYLQKENIIDESGMPKERFSAEFPKEGPSILRIQQVVRGDSAAYFCASSEGLAGADYEQYFGPGTRLTVT.